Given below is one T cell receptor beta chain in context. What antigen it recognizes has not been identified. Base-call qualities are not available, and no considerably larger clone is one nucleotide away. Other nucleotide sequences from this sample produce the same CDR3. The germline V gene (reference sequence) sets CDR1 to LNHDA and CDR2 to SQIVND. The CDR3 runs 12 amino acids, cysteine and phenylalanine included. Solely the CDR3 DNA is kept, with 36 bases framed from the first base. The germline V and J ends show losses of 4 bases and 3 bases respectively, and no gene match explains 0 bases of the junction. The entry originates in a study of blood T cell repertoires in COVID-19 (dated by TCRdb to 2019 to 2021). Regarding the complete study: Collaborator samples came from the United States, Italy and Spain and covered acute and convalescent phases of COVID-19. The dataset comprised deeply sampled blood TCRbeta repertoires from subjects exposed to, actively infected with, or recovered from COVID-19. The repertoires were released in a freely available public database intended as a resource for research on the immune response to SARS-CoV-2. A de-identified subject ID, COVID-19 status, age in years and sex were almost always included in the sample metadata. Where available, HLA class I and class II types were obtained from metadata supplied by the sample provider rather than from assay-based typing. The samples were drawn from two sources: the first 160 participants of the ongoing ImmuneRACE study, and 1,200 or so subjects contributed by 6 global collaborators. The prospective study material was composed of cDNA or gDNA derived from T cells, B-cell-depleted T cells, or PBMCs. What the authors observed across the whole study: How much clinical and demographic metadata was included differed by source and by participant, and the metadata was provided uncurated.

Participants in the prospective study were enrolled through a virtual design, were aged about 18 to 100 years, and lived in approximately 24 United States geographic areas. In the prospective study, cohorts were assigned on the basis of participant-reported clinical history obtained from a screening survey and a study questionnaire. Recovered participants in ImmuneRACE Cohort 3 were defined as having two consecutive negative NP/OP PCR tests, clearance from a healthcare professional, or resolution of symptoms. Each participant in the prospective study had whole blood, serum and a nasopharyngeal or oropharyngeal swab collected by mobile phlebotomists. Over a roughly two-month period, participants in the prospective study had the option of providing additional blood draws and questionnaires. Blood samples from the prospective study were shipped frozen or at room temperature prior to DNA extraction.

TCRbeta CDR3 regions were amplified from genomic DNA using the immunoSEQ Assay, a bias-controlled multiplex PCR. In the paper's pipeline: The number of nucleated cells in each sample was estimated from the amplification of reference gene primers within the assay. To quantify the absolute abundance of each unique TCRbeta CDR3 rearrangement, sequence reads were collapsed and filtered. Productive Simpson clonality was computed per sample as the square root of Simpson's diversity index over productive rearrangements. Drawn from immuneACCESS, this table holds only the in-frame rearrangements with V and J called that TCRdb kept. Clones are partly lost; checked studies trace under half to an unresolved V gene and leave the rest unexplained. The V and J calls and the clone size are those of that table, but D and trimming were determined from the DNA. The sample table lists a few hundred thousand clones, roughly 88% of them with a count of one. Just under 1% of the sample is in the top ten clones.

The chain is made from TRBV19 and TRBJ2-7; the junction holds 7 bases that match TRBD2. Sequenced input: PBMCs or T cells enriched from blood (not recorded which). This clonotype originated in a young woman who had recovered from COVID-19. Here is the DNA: TGTGCCAGTAGTAGCGGGGGCTACGAGCAGTACTTC. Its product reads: CASSSGGYEQYF. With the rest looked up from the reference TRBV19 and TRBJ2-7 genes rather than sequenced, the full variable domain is DGGITQSPKYLFRKEGQNVTLSCEQNLNHDAMYWYRQDPGQGLRLIYYSQIVNDFQKGDIAEGYSVSREKKESFPLTVTSAQKNPTAFYLCASSSGGYEQYFGPGTRLTVT.